One and the same sample provided the 15 T cell receptor beta chains below, sequenced in a study of OX40 agonist ivuxolimab in advanced cancers. The protocol used for the library was the immunoSEQ multiplex PCR assay. TCRdb carries this immuneACCESS record with in-frame sequences only. Its versions omit some clonotypes, under half of them owing to an unresolved V gene in the studies checked, with the rest unexplained. For this sample the table gives some 80,000 clones, of which 85% to 90% were detected only once. 2% to 2.5% of the sample goes to the ten largest clones. This material consisted of CD4+ or CD8+ T cells sorted from blood, taken in a trial of the OX40 agonist ivuxolimab. All receptors come from an adult with an advanced solid tumor such as melanoma, head and neck, liver or kidney cancer.

This chain uses TRBV11-1 with TRBJ2-2; weak D call: TRBD2 (7 bases). CDR1 is SGHAT and CDR2 is FQDESV in the germline V gene (reference sequence). V shed 5 bases and J shed 4 bases, with 11 bases lying between them. This CDR3 region has 14 residues. In nucleotides, the CDR3 is TGTGCCAGCAGCCGGGGGGCCCGCACCGGGGAGCTGTTTTTT. Its translation: CASSRGARTGELFF.

This clone occurred once. The chain employs TRBV5-1 and TRBJ1-1; D might be TRBD1 (6 bases). Germline values: CDR1 SGHRS, CDR2 YFSETQ. The CDR3 extends over 16 amino acids. Trimming cost V 4 bases and J 10 bases, with 26 bases left between them. The CDR3 region has the DNA TGCGCCAGCAGCCGGGACAAGGCGGCCGGGGTGGATGGAGCTTTCTTT. It encodes CASSRDKAAGVDGAFF.

The chain joins TRBV4-1 to TRBJ2-1; D remains ambiguous. With 3 bases removed from V and 7 bases from J, the gap between germline ends came to 19 bases. CDR1 and CDR2 (germline): MGHRA, YSYEKL. The CDR3 sequence is 16 residues long. The CDR3 DNA reads TGCGCCAGCAGCCACCCCCTAGTTGGCGTGGGGAATGAGCAGTTCTTC. Translation: CASSHPLVGVGNEQFF.

J is TRBJ1-1 and V is TRBV6-6, with a tentative D call TRBD1 (6 bases). V lost 6 bases and J lost 4, with 15 bases in between. The CDR3 consists of 14 residues. CDR1 and CDR2 (germline): MNHNY, SVGAGI (reference sequence). The CDR3 DNA reads as TGTGCCAGCAGCCAAGGGGGGAGCGGCACTGAAGCTTTCTTT. Protein product: CASSQGGSGTEAFF.

The genes are TRBV7-9 and TRBJ1-3; no reliable D call. Germline-derived CDR1 and CDR2 are SEHNR and FQNEAQ (reference sequence). The ends were cut back, 1 base at V and 0 bases at J, with 4 bases in the middle. This CDR3 has 14 residues. In DNA form, the CDR3 reads TGTGCCAGCAGCTTAGGAGACTCTGGAAACACCATATATTTT. This codes for CASSLGDSGNTIYF.

The rearrangement uses TRBV5-6 and TRBJ1-2, with D possibly TRBD1 on 5 matching bases. Trimming left V 3 bases short and J 0 bases short, with 18 bases between. Germline-derived CDR1 and CDR2 are SGHDT and YYEEEE. This CDR3 is built from 17 residues. CDR3 nucleotide sequence: TGTGCCAGCAGCTACCTCGGGGCCGACTATTCTAACTATGGCTACACCTTC. Translation: CASSYLGADYSNYGYTF.

This clone was recorded only once. The chain recombines TRBV19 with TRBJ1-5; D gene uncertain. From germline, CDR1 is LNHDA and CDR2 SQIVND (reference sequence). With 7 bases removed from V and 3 bases from J, the gap between germline ends came to 10 bases. This CDR3 contains 13 residues. Written as DNA, the CDR3 is TGTGCCAGTATGGCGGGGATCAATCAGCCCCAGCATTTT. Its protein product is CASMAGINQPQHF.

This clone is a singleton in its sample. The chain recombines TRBV5-1 with TRBJ2-7; 8 bases agree with TRBD1. The CDR3 sequence is 14 residues long. Germline assignment: CDR1 SGHRS and CDR2 YFSETQ. Germline trimming cut 4 bases from V and 1 base from J; bases unmatched to any gene: 4. CDR3 in DNA: TGCGCCAGCAGCCCGGACAGGGTATCCTACGAGCAGTACTTC. It encodes CASSPDRVSYEQYF.

This clone showed up just a few times. The chain recombines TRBV30 with TRBJ1-6; D call uncertain. Germline V CDR1 and CDR2: GTSNPN, SVGIG (reference sequence). V was clipped by 6 bases and J by 8 bases, with 11 bases between them. CDR3 length: 12 amino acids. The CDR3 coding sequence is TGTGCCTGTAGGCCGCGGGATTCACCCCTCCACTTT. As protein: CACRPRDSPLHF. Using reference TRBV30 and TRBJ1-6 for the parts outside the CDR3, the full variable domain is SQTIHQWPATLVQPVGSPLSLECTVEGTSNPNLYWYRQAAGRGLQLLFYSVGIGQISSEVPQNLSASRPQDRQFILSSKKLLLSDSGFYLCACRPRDSPLHFGNGTRLTVT.

This chain joins TRBV2 and TRBJ2-3; D remains unclear. Per the germline V gene, CDR1 is SNHLY and CDR2 is FYNNEI. The CDR3 extends over 13 amino acids. The V and J ends lost 8 bases and 3 bases respectively, with 12 bases between them. CDR3 sequence: CASSEDGTDTQYF. The DNA for the CDR3 is TGTGCCAGCTCGGAAGATGGTACAGATACGCAGTATTTT.

The V gene is TRBV7-2, the J gene TRBJ2-3; D is possibly TRBD2 (6 bases). V lost 3 bases, J lost 3 bases, and 16 bases lay in between. The CDR3 runs to 16 residues. The V gene's germline CDR1 is SGHTA and CDR2 FQGNSA. The CDR3 region has the DNA TGTGCCAGCAGCTTGGAAGGCGCGGGGCTGACAGATACGCAGTATTTT. This sequence encodes CASSLEGAGLTDTQYF.

The chain carries TRBV10-1 and TRBJ2-5; 8 bases agree with TRBD1. The V gene's germline CDR1 is WNHNN and CDR2 SYGVQD (reference sequence). The CDR3 contains 13 residues. V shed 3 bases, J shed 11 bases, and the junction held 8 bases outside the gene matches. This CDR3 reads CASSDDRGGEQYF. The CDR3 region has the DNA TGCGCCAGCAGTGATGACAGGGGAGGAGAGCAGTACTTC.

The rearrangement joins TRBV5-1 to TRBJ1-4, with D unclear. The germline V and J ends were trimmed by 0 bases and 3 bases, with 6 bases remaining between them. This CDR3 has 14 residues. Germline V CDR1 and CDR2: SGHRS, YFSETQ. As DNA, the CDR3 is TGCGCCAGCAGCTTGGGCCCATCTAATGAAAAACTGTTTTTT. It specifies CASSLGPSNEKLFF.

Notes on this clone: Because the CDR3's place on the DNA is in doubt, the DNA is left out and the CDR3 is given as listed by TCRdb. V usage is TRBV6-4 and J usage is TRBJ2-2. The V gene's germline CDR1 is MRHNA and CDR2 SNTAGT. The CDR3 has 14 amino acids, counting both end residues. CDR3 sequence reads: CASSSSANTGELFF.

The rearrangement uses TRBV10-3 and TRBJ2-7; 8 bases line up with TRBD2. Germline CDR1 is ENHRY and CDR2 is SYGVKD. The CDR3 is 16 amino acids. V lost 4 bases to trimming and J lost 0 bases; unmatched junction nucleotides: 8. This CDR3 is CAISGSRLANSYEQYF. The CDR3, as DNA: TGTGCCATCAGTGGTTCTAGACTAGCGAACTCCTACGAGCAGTACTTC.